The 5 T cell receptor beta chains presented below share a single source sample, sequenced in a study of cytomegalovirus exposure and HLA in healthy donors. The study ran its PCR with 60 Vbeta and 13 Jbeta primers. Using immunoSEQ multiplex PCR, the repertoire was profiled, and TCRdb retains in-frame clones only, with some absent. Here the sample spans over 130,000 clones, more than 60% being singletons. Material for sequencing was PBMCs. These receptor sequences come from a woman aged 60-75 years in good health and CMV-seronegative.

Remarks on this clone: A junction end diverges from the germline sequence, so it may reflect a read error. V is TRBV7-9 and J is TRBJ2-7; TRBD2 matches at 7 bases. This CDR3 is built from 12 residues. CDR1 is SEHNR, CDR2 FQNEAQ, per germline (reference sequence). CDR3 nucleotides: TGTTCCAGCAGCTTCGGGGGGAACGAGCAGTACTTC. The encoded protein is CSSSFGGNEQYF.

The chain carries TRBV7-6 and TRBJ1-1; D is perhaps TRBD1 (5 bases). This CDR3 has 13 amino acids. Trimming cost V 6 bases and J 5 bases, with 13 bases left between them. Germline values: CDR1 SGHVS, CDR2 FNYEAQ. For the CDR3, the DNA is TGTGCCAGCAGTTCTGGGGGGGTGACTGAAGCTTTCTTT. This encodes CASSSGGVTEAFF.

J is TRBJ2-1 and V is TRBV9; 8 nucleotides match TRBD2. CDR3 length equals 16 residues. From germline, CDR1 is SGDLS and CDR2 YYNGEE. Unmatched junction bases numbered 18, after V lost 6 bases and J lost 10 bases. The CDR3 spells CASNRLGGGLQGEQFF. In DNA, the CDR3 is TGTGCCAGCAACCGCCTCGGGGGGGGCCTCCAGGGGGAGCAGTTCTTC.

The chain employs TRBV6-1 and TRBJ2-1; 7 bases agree with TRBD2. CDR1 is MNHNS, CDR2 SASEGT, per germline. The CDR3 loop spans 15 amino acids. V shed 3 bases and J 3 bases; nucleotides not matched to a gene: 5. The CDR3 nucleotides are TGTGCCAGCAGTGAGAATGGACTAGGCTACAATGAGCAGTTCTTC. This encodes CASSENGLGYNEQFF.

The table lists this clone with a few counts. The chain employs TRBV6-6 and TRBJ1-5; D remains ambiguous. V lost 6 bases, J lost 9 bases, and 9 bases lay in between. CDR3 length: 11 residues. The germline V gene has CDR1 MNHNY and CDR2 SVGAGI (reference sequence). The CDR3 coding sequence is TGTGCCAGCAGCCACTCGGGGCCCCAGCATTTT. As protein: CASSHSGPQHF.